What follows describes a single T cell receptor beta chain. The antigen this receptor binds is unknown. From each donor, a roughly 2.6 ml peripheral blood sample was collected into PAXgene tubes and stored at -80 degrees C. Without T cell sorting, total RNA was isolated from whole blood using the PAXgene blood miRNA kit on an automated QIAcube. Peripheral blood from monozygotic twin pairs, either concordant or discordant for inflammatory bowel disease, underwent deep TCRalpha and TCRbeta repertoire profiling that used unique molecular barcoding. Smoking habits were recorded for all twin pairs, and each individual was classified as a current, former or never smoker. These data originate in a study of monozygotic twins with inflammatory bowel disease (dated by TCRdb to about 2019). About the full investigation: The complete study included approximately 28 monozygotic twin pairs: 19 IBD-discordant Danish pairs and nine German pairs, of which four were IBD-concordant and five were IBD-discordant. Each individual had, on average, about 151 000 unique TCRalpha sequences and 181 000 unique TCRbeta sequences available for analysis. Within discordant pairs, disease-associated traits were sought mainly by comparing IBD patients with their genetically identical healthy co-twins. What the work shows at the level of the full study, not this receptor alone: No difference in repertoire similarity was observed between concordant and discordant twins, possibly owing to limited statistical power. The analysis was unable to tell apart different T cell subtypes. No single strong signal or clonotype linked to IBD turned up in the results, so the idea that one exists was not supported. Compared with healthy twins, IBD patients shared fewer clonotypes with other individuals, and the difference was most pronounced in patients with signs of disease activity. Background noise and inter-individual variability may have been introduced into the repertoires by the differing immunosuppressive treatments among patients. A decrease in TCRbeta repertoire diversity, as measured by inverse Simpson index, was observed in IBD patients compared with their healthy co-twins.

CDR1 and CDR2 are read off the germline V gene (reference sequence) as PRHDT and FYEKMQ. From its cysteine to its phenylalanine, the CDR3 spans 17 amino acids. DNA for this receptor is not on file. Libraries were made using 5' RACE. Preparation of each TCR library used approximately 3,500 ng of total RNA. For each sample, cDNA synthesis with SMARTScribe reverse transcriptase was split into eight separate reactions. During cDNA synthesis, template switching was used to introduce unique molecular identifiers that contained a 6-nucleotide sample barcode. TCRalpha and TCRbeta cDNA was amplified in two nested PCRs of roughly 16 and 10 cycles, and bead purification was carried out after each PCR. Before amplification, cDNA was treated with uracil DNA-glycosylase and purified using the QIAquick PCR purification kit. The second PCR added Illumina TruSeq-compatible adapters along with sample-specific barcodes. TapeStation and Qubit were used to check library quality and concentration, and 4 to 6.5 ng of each library went into the pool. Sequencing of the pooled libraries was done on an Illumina HiSeq2500 single-index Rapid Run using custom sequencing primers and 2 x 100 bp reads. As for the authors' bioinformatics: MiGEC version 1.2.6 was used for UMI-based consensus assembly to correct PCR and sequencing errors. MiXCR version 2.1.1 handled V(D)J alignment, clonotype assembly and CDR3 extraction. To normalise gene usage, clonotype sharing and MAIT/NKT TCR abundance, the top 1000, 10 000 and 20 000 clonotypes in each sample were analysed. After downsampling to 27 000 UMIs, diversity was calculated as the inverse Simpson index using the vegan R package. Paired Mann-Whitney U tests were applied to discordant twin pairs, and Benjamini-Hochberg correction was used for multiple testing. After TCRdb reprocessed the reads, each CDR3 protein sequence was kept as one row, without DNA. The authors' filters were not applied to this entry. The sample's records list 300,000 to 400,000 distinct CDR3 sequences. The biggest ten clones account for over 2% of the sample.

Sequencing used blood. Recombination connected TRBV13 to TRBJ2-1. The sequence derives from a human donor with ulcerative colitis or Crohn's disease, or a healthy co-twin of an affected twin (not recorded which). The CDR3 protein sequence reads: CASSLVRGKSSYNEQFF.